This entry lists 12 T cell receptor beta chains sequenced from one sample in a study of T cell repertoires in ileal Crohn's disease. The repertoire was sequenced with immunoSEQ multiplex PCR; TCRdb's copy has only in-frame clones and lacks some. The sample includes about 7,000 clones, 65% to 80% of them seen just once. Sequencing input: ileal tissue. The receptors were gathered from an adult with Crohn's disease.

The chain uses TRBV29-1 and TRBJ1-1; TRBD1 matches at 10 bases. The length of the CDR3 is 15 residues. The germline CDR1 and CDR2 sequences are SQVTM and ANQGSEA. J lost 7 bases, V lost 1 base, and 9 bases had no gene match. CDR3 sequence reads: CSVEAGDRGAFEAFF. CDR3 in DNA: TGCAGCGTTGAAGCTGGGGACAGGGGAGCTTTTGAAGCTTTCTTT.

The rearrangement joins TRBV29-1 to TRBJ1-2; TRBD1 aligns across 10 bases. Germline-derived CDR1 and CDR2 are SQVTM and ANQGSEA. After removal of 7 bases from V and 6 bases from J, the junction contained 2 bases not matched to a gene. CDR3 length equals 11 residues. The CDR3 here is CSGGTGDGYTF. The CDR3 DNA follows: TGCAGCGGAGGGACAGGGGATGGCTACACCTTC.

The CDR3 DNA is TGCAGCGTTGAAAGGGCAGGGGATAGCTACACCTTC. Translating it yields CSVERAGDSYTF. The chain couples TRBV29-1 to TRBJ1-2; D is possibly TRBD1 (6 bases). In germline, CDR1 is SQVTM, CDR2 ANQGSEA. The V and J ends lost 2 bases and 9 bases respectively, with 13 bases between them. There are 12 residues in the CDR3. The whole variable domain, filled in from reference TRBV29-1 and TRBJ1-2, reads SAVISQKPSRDICQRGTSLTIQCQVDSQVTMMFWYRQQPGQSLTLIATANQGSEATYESGFVIDKFPISRPNLTFSTLTVSNMSPEDSSIYLCSVERAGDSYTFGSGTRLTVV.

The CDR3 DNA reads as TGTGCCAGCACATCGTCGGGAGAGACCCAGTACTTC. This gives the protein CASTSSGETQYF. The rearrangement links TRBV28 to TRBJ2-5; no firm D call. From germline, CDR1 is MDHEN and CDR2 SYDVKM. Trimming shortened V by 7 bases and J by 4 bases, and 10 bases separated the two germline ends. The CDR3 covers 12 residues.

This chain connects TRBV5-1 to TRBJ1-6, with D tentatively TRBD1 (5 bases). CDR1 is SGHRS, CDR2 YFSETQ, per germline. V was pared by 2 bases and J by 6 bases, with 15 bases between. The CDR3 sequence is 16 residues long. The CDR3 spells CASSFRGTDLNSPLHF. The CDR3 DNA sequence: TGCGCCAGCAGCTTCCGGGGGACCGACCTTAATTCACCCCTCCACTTT.

As DNA, the CDR3 is TGTGCCAGCAGTTCCGGACTAGCGGGGGTCAATGAGCAGTTCTTC. This encodes CASSSGLAGVNEQFF. This chain joins TRBV27 and TRBJ2-1, with TRBD2 matching over 13 bases. The CDR3 extends over 15 amino acids. V lost 4 bases to trimming and J lost 6 bases; unmatched junction nucleotides: 3. The germline V gene has CDR1 MNHEY and CDR2 SMNVEV (reference sequence).

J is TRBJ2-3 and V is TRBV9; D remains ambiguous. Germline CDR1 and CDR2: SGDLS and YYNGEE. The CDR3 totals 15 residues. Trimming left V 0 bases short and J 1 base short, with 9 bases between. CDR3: CASSVEAVGTDTQYF. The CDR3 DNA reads TGTGCCAGCAGCGTAGAGGCGGTCGGCACAGATACGCAGTATTTT. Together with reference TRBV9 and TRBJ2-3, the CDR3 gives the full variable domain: DSGVTQTPKHLITATGQRVTLRCSPRSGDLSVYWYQQSLDQGLQFLIQYYNGEERAKGNILERFSAQQFPDLHSELNLSSLELGDSALYFCASSVEAVGTDTQYFGPGTRLTVL.

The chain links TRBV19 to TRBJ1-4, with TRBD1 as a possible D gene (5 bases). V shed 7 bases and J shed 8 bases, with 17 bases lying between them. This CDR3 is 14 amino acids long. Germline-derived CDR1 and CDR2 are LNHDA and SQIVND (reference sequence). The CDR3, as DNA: TGTGCCAGTAACGTCGGAGGGGTTGGGGAAAAACTGTTTTTT. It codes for CASNVGGVGEKLFF.

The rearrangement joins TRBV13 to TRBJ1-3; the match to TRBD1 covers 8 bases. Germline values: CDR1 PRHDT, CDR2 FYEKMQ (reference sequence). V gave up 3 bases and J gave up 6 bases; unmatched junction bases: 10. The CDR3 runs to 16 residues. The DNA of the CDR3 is TGTGCCAGCAGCTTCCGGGGCAGGGGGCTTCCAAACACCATATATTTT. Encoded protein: CASSFRGRGLPNTIYF.

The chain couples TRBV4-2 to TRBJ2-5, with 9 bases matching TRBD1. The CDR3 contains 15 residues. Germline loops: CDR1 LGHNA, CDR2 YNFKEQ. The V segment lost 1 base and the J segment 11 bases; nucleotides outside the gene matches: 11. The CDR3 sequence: CASSQGTGQGGVQYF. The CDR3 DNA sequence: TGTGCCAGCAGCCAAGGGACGGGACAGGGAGGTGTTCAGTACTTC.

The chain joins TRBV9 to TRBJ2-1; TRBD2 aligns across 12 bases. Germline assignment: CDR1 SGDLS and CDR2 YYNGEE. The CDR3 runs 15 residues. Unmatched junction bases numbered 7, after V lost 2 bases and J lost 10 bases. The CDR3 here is CASSVPSGGAGEQFF. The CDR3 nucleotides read TGTGCCAGCAGCGTTCCTAGCGGGGGGGCCGGGGAGCAGTTCTTC.

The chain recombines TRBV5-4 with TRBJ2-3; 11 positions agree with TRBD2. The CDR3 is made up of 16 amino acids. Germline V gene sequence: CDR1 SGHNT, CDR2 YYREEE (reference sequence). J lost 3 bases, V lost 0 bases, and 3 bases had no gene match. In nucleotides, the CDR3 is TGTGCCAGCAGCTTGGGACTAGCGGGATCGACAGATACGCAGTATTTT. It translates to CASSLGLAGSTDTQYF.